This T cell receptor beta chain was profiled in a study of response to subunit inactivated influenza vaccine. TCRdb re-called the RT-PCR reads with MiXCR, one entry per CDR3 protein. The sample has just under 550,000 distinct CDR3 sequences, less than 25% seen once. The CDR3 is made up of 15 amino acids. V gave up 5 bases and J gave up 2 bases, with 13 bases separating them. Germline V gives CDR1 ENHRY, CDR2 SYGVKD. This clonotype was detected a few times. Separately, the same data were catalogued under a study of T cells expressing NK-cell markers. This second study notes: 5'RACE template switching built TCR beta cDNA with unique molecular identifiers.

The genes are TRBV10-3 and TRBJ1-5, with D possibly being TRBD1 (5 bases). The sequence was collected from a man aged 45-60 years who received an inactivated influenza vaccine. Specimen: CD4+ T cells sorted from PBMCs, collected roughly 12 days after vaccination. CDR3 protein: CAISNPGAGNQPQHF. For the CDR3, the DNA is TGTGCCATCAGTAACCCTGGGGCAGGCAATCAGCCCCAGCATTTT.